The next 20 T cell receptor beta chains were all read from a single sample in a study of early T cells in non-severe SARS-CoV-2 infection. TCRdb reanalysed the 5' RACE reads using MiXCR and keeps one entry per CDR3 protein. The repertoire has tens of thousands of distinct CDR3 sequences, around 14% of them found once; the top ten carry roughly 8.3%. The sequencing input was whole blood. These receptors were obtained from an adult who was a healthcare worker with PCR-confirmed SARS-CoV-2 infection or an uninfected control (not recorded which).

This clonotype was counted at least ten times. The chain links TRBV25-1 to TRBJ1-1; no clear D gene. From germline, CDR1 is MGHDK and CDR2 SYGVNS. Trimming shortened V by 6 bases and J by 1 base, and 6 bases separated the two germline ends. The CDR3 contains 12 residues. CDR3 in amino acids: CASRVSNTEAFF. In DNA form, the CDR3 reads TGTGCCAGCAGGGTCTCGAACACTGAAGCTTTCTTT.

A few counts support this clonotype. This chain links TRBV6-2 or TRBV6-3 with TRBJ2-4; 9 bases fit TRBD2. The germline V gene encodes CDR1 MNHEY and CDR2 SVGEGT. The CDR3 spans 14 residues. V shed 5 bases, J shed 4 bases, and the junction held 3 bases outside the gene matches. The CDR3 nucleotides are TGTGCCAGCAGTCCTGCGGGAGGGAAAAACATTCAGTACTTC. This sequence encodes CASSPAGGKNIQYF.

This chain links TRBV6-1 with TRBJ2-2; 7 bases agree with TRBD2. Trimming cost V 2 bases and J 6 bases; bases outside gene matches: 3. This CDR3 is built from 14 residues. Germline V gene sequence: CDR1 MNHNS, CDR2 SASEGT. CDR3 nucleotides: TGTGCCAGCAGTGAAACTAGCGCTGCCGGGGAGCTGTTTTTT. This sequence encodes CASSETSAAGELFF.

This chain uses TRBV5-1 with TRBJ2-7; the D call may be TRBD1 or TRBD2 (6 bases each). Trimming stripped 2 bases from V and 5 bases from J, with 17 bases between. Germline-derived CDR1 and CDR2 are SGHRS and YFSETQ. The CDR3 sequence is 15 residues long. For the CDR3, the DNA is TGCGCCAGCAGCTTTTCGGGGGCAGGGCTCCACGAGCAGTACTTC. Translated: CASSFSGAGLHEQYF.

This rearrangement joins TRBV20-1 to TRBJ2-3; 8 positions agree with TRBD2. Germline lookup yields CDR1 DFQATT and CDR2 SNEGSKA (reference sequence). Trimming cost V 7 bases and J 0 bases; bases outside gene matches: 15. CDR3 length equals 17 residues. CDR3 amino acids: CSGWTPVSGVSTDTQYF. The CDR3 nucleotides are TGCAGTGGGTGGACCCCAGTTAGCGGGGTTAGCACAGATACGCAGTATTTT.

This clonotype came up a few times. V usage is TRBV29-1 and J usage is TRBJ2-7; D remains ambiguous. This CDR3 comprises 13 residues. V gave up 2 bases and J gave up 6 bases, with 14 bases separating them. Germline V gives CDR1 SQVTM, CDR2 ANQGSEA. The CDR3 DNA sequence: TGCAGCGTTGAAACGAGGTTATTGGGCGAGCAGTACTTC. It specifies CSVETRLLGEQYF.

This clonotype has at least ten counts. The chain is built from TRBV6-6 and TRBJ2-1; D call uncertain. Germline loops: CDR1 MNHNY, CDR2 SVGAGI (reference sequence). The CDR3 spans 13 residues. V lost 0 bases and J 5 bases, leaving 5 bases between the germline ends. CDR3 sequence reads: CASSYSENNEQFF. Here the CDR3 DNA reads TGTGCCAGCAGTTACTCAGAGAACAATGAGCAGTTCTTC.

This clonotype has a count of ten or more. At one of its ends the junction is not consistent with the germline gene, which may arise from a read error. This chain connects TRBV29-1 to TRBJ2-5; possibly TRBD1 or TRBD2 for D (6 bases each). This CDR3 spans 12 amino acids. Per germline, CDR1 SQVTM and CDR2 ANQGSEA. CDR3: CVASGGEKTQYF. For the CDR3, the DNA is TGTGTCGCGTCCGGGGGCGAGAAGACCCAGTACTTC. The whole variable domain, filled in from reference TRBV29-1 and TRBJ2-5, reads SAVISQKPSRDICQRGTSLTIQCQVDSQVTMMFWYRQQPGQSLTLIATANQGSEATYESGFVIDKFPISRPNLTFSTLTVSNMSPEDSSIYLCVASGGEKTQYFGPGTRLLVL.

The sample holds a few counts of this clonotype. Relative to the germline gene, one junction end is altered; a read error may explain this. The rearrangement joins TRBV7-7 to TRBJ2-3, with D tentatively TRBD2 (6 bases). Germline-derived CDR1 and CDR2 are SSHAT and FNYEAQ (reference sequence). CDR3 length: 15 residues. As DNA, the CDR3 is TGTGCTAGCAGCTTAGGTGGAGGGGGCACAGATACGCAGTATTTT. It codes for CASSLGGGGTDTQYF.

This clonotype was detected ten times or more. The rearrangement joins TRBV18 to TRBJ2-7; either TRBD1 or TRBD2 may fit D (5 bases each). V was shortened by 3 bases and J by 3 bases, with 18 bases between the two germline ends. Germline V gene lookup returns CDR1 KGHSH and CDR2 LQKENI. The CDR3 consists of 16 residues. DNA of the CDR3: TGTGCCAGCTCACCCTTTGCTCCTGGGGGAAGCTACGAGCAGTACTTC. Its translation is CASSPFAPGGSYEQYF.

This clonotype was recorded many times. V usage is TRBV28 and J usage is TRBJ2-4; D gene unclear. In germline, CDR1 is MDHEN, CDR2 SYDVKM. This CDR3 is built from 14 residues. V dropped 3 bases and J dropped 2 bases, with 8 bases sitting between them. The CDR3 spells CASSFGVTKNIQYF. Written as DNA, the CDR3 is TGTGCCAGCAGTTTCGGAGTAACCAAAAACATTCAGTACTTC.

Here the CDR3 DNA reads TGTGCCAGCAGTTACATAAGATTAGCGGGAGATCGAGATACGCAGTATTTT. Translation: CASSYIRLAGDRDTQYF. The rearrangement joins TRBV6-5 to TRBJ2-3; 9 bases line up with TRBD2. J gave up 5 bases and V 2 bases, and 11 bases lay outside the gene matches. The CDR3 sequence is 17 residues long. Per germline, CDR1 MNHEY and CDR2 SVGAGI.

This clonotype occurred many times. V gene TRBV7-9 combines with J gene TRBJ1-6; tentative D call: TRBD1 (6 bases). CDR1 and CDR2 from the germline V gene are SEHNR and FQNEAQ (reference sequence). The CDR3 contains 15 residues. V dropped 5 bases and J dropped 5 bases, with 13 bases sitting between them. The CDR3 coding sequence is TGTGCCAGCAGCCACGGGGGCGTCCATAATTCACCCCTCCACTTT. It codes for CASSHGGVHNSPLHF.

This clonotype was detected only a few times. CDR3 protein: CASSLVGGGIGEKLFF. The DNA of the CDR3 is TGTGCCAGCAGTTTAGTTGGAGGAGGTATTGGAGAAAAACTGTTTTTT. The gene calls are TRBV27 and TRBJ1-4; unclear D gene. The CDR3 sequence is 16 residues long. CDR1 and CDR2 (germline): MNHEY, SMNVEV (reference sequence). Between the trimmed V and J ends, which lost 2 bases and 8 bases, there was a span of 18 bases.

The V and J genes are TRBV7-2 and TRBJ1-3, with D perhaps matching TRBD1 (6 bases). Germline-derived CDR1 and CDR2 are SGHTA and FQGNSA. There are 15 residues in the CDR3. V was cut by 3 bases and J by 2 bases, with 11 bases left in between. This chain's CDR3 is CASSLFRTAGNTIYF. DNA of the CDR3: TGTGCCAGCAGCTTGTTCCGGACAGCTGGAAACACCATATATTTT.

This clonotype was counted only a few times. V gene TRBV25-1 combines with J gene TRBJ2-7, with unresolved D. CDR3 length: 12 residues. Germline-derived CDR1 and CDR2 are MGHDK and SYGVNS. Trimming left V 4 bases short and J 3 bases short, with 7 bases between. The CDR3 DNA is TGTGCCAGCAGTGTGGTCAACTACGAGCAGTACTTC. This gives the protein CASSVVNYEQYF.

This chain links TRBV6-6 with TRBJ1-5; unclear D gene. The CDR3 loop spans 15 amino acids. The germline CDR1 and CDR2 sequences are MNHNY and SVGAGI (reference sequence). V lost 0 bases to trimming and J lost 6 bases, with 12 bases between them. The CDR3 spells CASSYSPALGQPQHF. DNA of the CDR3: TGTGCCAGCAGTTACTCACCGGCATTGGGTCAGCCCCAGCATTTT.

On this clonotype itself: This sequence may be a read error, since a much larger clone differs from it by one base. This chain uses TRBV29-1 with TRBJ1-1, with 7 bases lining up with TRBD1. The J segment lost 5 bases and the V segment lost 7 bases, leaving 13 bases of the junction unmatched. This CDR3 has 14 residues. CDR1 and CDR2 (germline): SQVTM, ANQGSEA. CDR3 bases: TGCAGCGCGATCTGGGGACCAGGGGGAACTGAAGCTTTCTTT. Encoded protein: CSAIWGPGGTEAFF. Based on the CDR3 plus reference TRBV29-1 and TRBJ1-1, the full variable domain is SAVISQKPSRDICQRGTSLTIQCQVDSQVTMMFWYRQQPGQSLTLIATANQGSEATYESGFVIDKFPISRPNLTFSTLTVSNMSPEDSSIYLCSAIWGPGGTEAFFGQGTRLTVV.

This clonotype was seen a handful of times. The chain combines TRBV6-5 with TRBJ1-3; no firm D call. This CDR3 is built from 13 residues. The germline CDR1 and CDR2 sequences are MNHEY and SVGAGI. V was pared by 6 bases and J by 5 bases, with 11 bases between. The CDR3 here is CASSQDKRNTIYF. CDR3 coding DNA: TGTGCCAGCAGCCAAGATAAGCGAAACACCATATATTTT.

The rearrangement links TRBV5-6 to TRBJ2-2; TRBD2 matches 8 bases. Germline V gives CDR1 SGHDT, CDR2 YYEEEE. The CDR3 covers 17 residues. The ends lost 1 base at V and 5 bases at J; junction bases unmatched: 10. The CDR3 protein is CASSLKGEREKTGELFF. The CDR3 DNA reads TGTGCCAGCAGCTTGAAAGGGGAGCGGGAGAAGACCGGGGAGCTGTTTTTT.